What follows is one T cell receptor (beta chain) and its context. Other nucleotide sequences from this sample produce the same CDR3. Looked up from germline, CDR1 is SGHRS and CDR2 is YFSETQ. With 0 bases removed from V and 1 base from J, the gap between germline ends came to 7 bases. The CDR3 is made up of 14 amino acids. This sample stems from a study of blood T cell repertoires in COVID-19. Whole-study context: Some COVID-19 samples were acute and others convalescent; all came from the United States, Italy and Spain. PBMCs, B-cell-depleted T cells, or T cells were the source of the cDNA or gDNA that made up the material.

Original data processing: The assay estimated nucleated cells by amplifying reference gene primers. Generated by immunoSEQ multiplex PCR, the TCRdb table keeps only in-frame clones and is missing some. The DNA gave D and trimming, while V, J and clone size come from that table. The sample has about 190,000 clones, around 86% seen once. This sequence originates from a man between 35 and 55 years old with acute or convalescent COVID-19. Sample: peripheral blood. The chain combines TRBV5-1 with TRBJ1-2; D may be TRBD1 (5 bases). The CDR3 region is CASSLGQGNYGYTF. DNA for the CDR3: TGCGCCAGCAGCTTGGGGCAGGGTAACTATGGCTACACCTTC.